What follows is one T cell receptor (beta chain) and its context. The CDR3 spans 14 residues. CDR1 is SGHTA and CDR2 is FQGNSA in the germline V gene. Trimming removed 7 bases from V and 3 bases from J; junction bases left unmatched: 7. These data belong to a study of blood T cell repertoires in COVID-19. Study as a whole: Samples came from the United States, Italy and Spain, spanning acute and convalescent COVID-19.

Original methodology: Estimates of nucleated cell counts were drawn from the amplification of reference gene primers. Some clones are missing from TCRdb's copy, which holds only in-frame ones; the method was immunoSEQ multiplex PCR. V and J calls plus clone size are reproduced from that table; the DNA served to infer D and trimming. Of approximately 300,000 clones listed, roughly 90% are singletons. This sequence joins TRBV7-2 and TRBJ2-3; 7 nucleotides match TRBD1. The sequence derives from a woman aged 40-49 years with COVID-19, enrolled during active disease. Sequenced: peripheral blood. The CDR3 sequence: CASTLTGLTDTQYF. The CDR3 DNA is TGTGCCAGCACCCTGACAGGGTTGACAGATACGCAGTATTTT.